These 17 T cell receptor beta chains were sequenced from one sample in a study of T cells in Graves' hyperthyroidism and ophthalmopathy. Amplified regions were TCR beta CDR3 sequences from RNA transcripts. An initial round of RT-PCR targeting the TCR CDR3 relied on the HTBI primer set. TCRdb re-called the multiplex PCR reads with MiXCR, one entry per CDR3 protein. The repertoire includes under 350,000 distinct CDR3 sequences, about 21% of them detected once, and around 48% sits in the top ten. Sequencing was done on a sample of blood. The source of these receptors is a woman in her fifties or sixties with Graves' hyperthyroidism.

This clonotype was seen ten or more times. The chain carries TRBV28 and TRBJ2-7; D perhaps matches TRBD2 (5 bases). Germline V gene data show CDR1 as MDHEN and CDR2 as SYDVKM. Deletions cut 6 bases from V and 1 base from J, with 10 bases between. This CDR3 has 13 residues. CDR3 DNA sequence: TGTGCCAGCAGGGGAGCGGATTCCTACGAGCAGTACTTC. Translating it yields CASRGADSYEQYF.

This clonotype was observed at least ten times. The chain recombines TRBV20-1 with TRBJ2-1; D might be TRBD1 (5 bases). CDR1 is DFQATT and CDR2 is SNEGSKA in the germline V gene (reference sequence). This CDR3 is 12 amino acids long. V was shortened by 8 bases and J by 6 bases, with 14 bases between the two germline ends. As DNA, the CDR3 is TGCAGTTCAATCCAGGGTAGCAATGAGCAGTTCTTC. Amino acid sequence: CSSIQGSNEQFF.

This clonotype was seen at least ten times. The rearrangement joins TRBV4-1 to TRBJ1-1, with D possibly matching TRBD1 (5 bases). Per the germline V gene, CDR1 is MGHRA and CDR2 is YSYEKL. Trimming shortened V by 4 bases and J by 1 base, and 22 bases separated the two germline ends. The CDR3 loop spans 18 amino acids. The CDR3 region is CASSLASLGAMSNTEAFF. The CDR3 DNA sequence: TGCGCCAGCAGCCTTGCCTCGCTTGGGGCCATGTCGAACACTGAAGCTTTCTTT.

In its sample, this clonotype was seen many times. V usage is TRBV20-1 and J usage is TRBJ2-7, with 12 bases identical to TRBD2. Germline V gene sequence: CDR1 DFQATT, CDR2 SNEGSKA (reference sequence). CDR3 length equals 12 residues. Trimming cost V 6 bases and J 9 bases; bases outside gene matches: 6. CDR3 residues: CSAQLAGGGQYF. Here the CDR3 DNA reads TGCAGTGCCCAACTAGCGGGGGGCGGGCAGTACTTC.

This clonotype came up a few times. The chain couples TRBV6-4 to TRBJ1-5, with a tentative D call TRBD1 (5 bases). V was cut by 7 bases and J by 4 bases, with 17 bases left in between. Germline CDR1 and CDR2: MRHNA and SNTAGT. The CDR3 is 15 amino acids. The CDR3 sequence: CASTVWGEVNQPQHF. Here the CDR3 DNA reads TGTGCCAGCACGGTTTGGGGGGAGGTTAATCAGCCCCAGCATTTT.

Many counts were recorded for this clonotype. The chain employs TRBV28 and TRBJ2-3, with TRBD2 identical over 12 bases. The length of the CDR3 is 15 residues. Losses at the gene ends were 5 bases for V and 5 bases for J; bases not matched to a gene: 5. Germline V gene sequence: CDR1 MDHEN, CDR2 SYDVKM. The CDR3 spells CASSPSGRAGDTQYF. The CDR3 region has the DNA TGTGCCAGCAGTCCTAGCGGGAGGGCGGGAGATACGCAGTATTTT.

Only a few counts were recorded for this clonotype. The V and J genes are TRBV19 and TRBJ1-5, with D possibly TRBD1 on 5 matching bases. V lost 3 bases, J lost 0 bases, and 9 bases lay in between. There are 15 residues in the CDR3. The germline CDR1 and CDR2 sequences are LNHDA and SQIVND (reference sequence). The CDR3 sequence: CASSITQGSNQPQHF. The CDR3 DNA reads TGTGCCAGTAGTATTACGCAGGGTAGCAATCAGCCCCAGCATTTT.

This clonotype was found many times. The chain couples TRBV30 to TRBJ2-1; 8 bases match TRBD2. Trimming cost V 2 bases and J 4 bases; bases outside gene matches: 4. The CDR3 extends over 14 amino acids. In germline, CDR1 is GTSNPN, CDR2 SVGIG (reference sequence). Written as DNA, the CDR3 is TGTGCCTGGAGTTCCAGCGGGGGATACAATGAGCAGTTCTTC. Protein sequence: CAWSSSGGYNEQFF.

Only a few counts were recorded for this clonotype. The chain carries TRBV12-3 or TRBV12-4 and TRBJ2-7; 11 bases line up with TRBD1. The J segment lost 4 bases and the V segment lost 5 bases, leaving 4 bases of the junction unmatched. The CDR3 is 14 residues long. CDR3 region: CASSTGTGGYEQYF. As DNA, the CDR3 is TGTGCCAGCAGTACCGGGACAGGGGGATACGAGCAGTACTTC.

This clonotype was counted many times. The chain combines TRBV5-1 with TRBJ2-7; the match to TRBD1 covers 9 bases. Germline CDR1 SGHRS, CDR2 YFSETQ. V trimming: 6 bases; J trimming: 0 bases; junction bases outside the gene matches: 10. This CDR3 is 16 amino acids long. The CDR3 sequence is CASNSWGQGSSYEQYF. In DNA form, the CDR3 reads TGCGCCAGCAACTCTTGGGGACAGGGAAGCTCCTACGAGCAGTACTTC.

This clonotype has ten or more counts. The chain uses TRBV7-8 and TRBJ2-7; no clear D. The CDR3 sequence is 15 residues long. Trimming took off 9 bases at V and 2 bases at J, with 20 bases between the two ends. Germline assignment: CDR1 SGHVS and CDR2 FQNEAQ. CDR3 nucleotide sequence: TGTGCCAGTTCTCCCCGCGGAGCGACCCCCTACGAGCAGTACTTC. Protein: CASSPRGATPYEQYF.

The chain combines TRBV5-4 with TRBJ2-7; TRBD2 aligns across 9 bases. Germline CDR1 and CDR2: SGHNT and YYREEE (reference sequence). The CDR3 has 14 amino acids. V was pared by 4 bases and J by 6 bases, with 8 bases of the junction left unmatched. CDR3 bases: TGTGCCAGCAGCCCGACGAGAGCGGGAGGCGAGCAGTACTTC. Translating it yields CASSPTRAGGEQYF.

This clonotype occurred a few times. The V call is TRBV19, the J call TRBJ1-1; D is unresolved. The CDR3 consists of 14 residues. Trimming took off 5 bases at V and 4 bases at J, with 14 bases between the two ends. CDR1 and CDR2 from the germline V gene are LNHDA and SQIVND (reference sequence). The CDR3: CASSWDPQITEAFF. In DNA form, the CDR3 reads TGTGCCAGTAGTTGGGATCCGCAGATCACTGAAGCTTTCTTT.

This clonotype was detected only a few times. The chain joins TRBV9 to TRBJ2-1; 9 positions agree with TRBD1. The junction had 9 bases not matched to a gene; V was cut back by 4 bases and J by 7 bases. CDR3 size: 15 residues. Germline CDR1 SGDLS, CDR2 YYNGEE. The CDR3 DNA reads TGTGCCAGCAGCACATCCGGGACAGGGATGAATGAGCAGTTCTTC. Its protein product is CASSTSGTGMNEQFF.

This clonotype has a handful of counts. This CDR3 reads CSAEGPLSGHTGELFF. CDR3 DNA: TGCAGTGCCGAAGGTCCTCTGAGCGGACACACCGGGGAGCTGTTTTTT. The chain links TRBV20-1 to TRBJ2-2, with D perhaps TRBD2 (5 bases). This CDR3 comprises 16 residues. The germline gives CDR1 DFQATT, CDR2 SNEGSKA (reference sequence). With 6 bases removed from V and 3 bases from J, the gap between germline ends came to 20 bases.

This clonotype was counted at least ten times. Germline is not matched at one junction end, which may reflect a read error. The chain carries TRBV2 and TRBJ2-5, with 7 nucleotides matching TRBD2. The CDR3 sequence is 11 residues long. Per germline, CDR1 SNHLY and CDR2 FYNNEI. CDR3 residues: CASSPGASGNF. The DNA for the CDR3 is TGTGCCAGCAGTCCGGGAGCTAGCGGCAACTTC. Variable domain in full (rest from reference TRBV2 and TRBJ2-5): EPEVTQTPSHQVTQMGQEVILRCVPISNHLYFYWYRQILGQKVEFLVSFYNNEISEKSEIFDDQFSVERPDGSNFTLKIRSTKLEDSAMYFCASSPGASGNFGPGTRLLVL.

This clonotype was found a few times. The gene calls are TRBV27 and TRBJ2-7; no clear D. Looked up from germline, CDR1 is MNHEY and CDR2 is SMNVEV (reference sequence). V lost 3 bases and J lost 3, with 9 bases in between. The CDR3 is 13 residues long. As DNA, the CDR3 is TGTGCCAGCAGTTTGGGCATCTTCTACGAGCAGTACTTC. It encodes CASSLGIFYEQYF.